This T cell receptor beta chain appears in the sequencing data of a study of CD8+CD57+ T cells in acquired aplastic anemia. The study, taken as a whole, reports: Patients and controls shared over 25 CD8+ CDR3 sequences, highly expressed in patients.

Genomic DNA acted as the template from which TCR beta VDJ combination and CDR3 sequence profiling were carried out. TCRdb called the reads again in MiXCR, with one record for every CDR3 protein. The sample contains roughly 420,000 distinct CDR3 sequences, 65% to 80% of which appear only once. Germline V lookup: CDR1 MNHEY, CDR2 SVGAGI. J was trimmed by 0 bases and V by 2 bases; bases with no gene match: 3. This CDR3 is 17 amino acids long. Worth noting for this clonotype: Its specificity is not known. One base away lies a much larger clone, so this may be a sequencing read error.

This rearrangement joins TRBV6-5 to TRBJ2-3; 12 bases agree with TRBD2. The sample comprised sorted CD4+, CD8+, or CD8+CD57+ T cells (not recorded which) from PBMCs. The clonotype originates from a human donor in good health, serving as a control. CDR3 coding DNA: TGTGCCAGCAGTTACGGGACTAGCGGGCTTAGCACAGATACGCAGTATTTT. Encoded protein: CASSYGTSGLSTDTQYF.